These 17 T cell receptor beta chains share one sample of origin, sequenced in a study of cytomegalovirus exposure and HLA in healthy donors (dated by TCRdb to the late 2010s). Preparation of the library involved the immunoSEQ multiplex PCR assay. For the multiplex PCR, a mixture combining 60 forward primers for TCR Vbeta segments and 13 reverse primers for TCR Jbeta segments was used. Sourced from immuneACCESS, this table was stored by TCRdb with only in-frame sequences that have V and J called. A share of the clones is absent; for the studies checked, an unresolved V gene accounts for under half, and the remainder has no known explanation. The sample data list roughly 160,000 clones, and about 82% of these were observed just once. Jointly, the top ten make up approximately 7% of the sample. What was sequenced was PBMCs. These receptors all come from a woman aged 30 to 39 in good health and CMV-seropositive.

The V and J genes are TRBV7-9 and TRBJ2-1, with a tentative D call TRBD1 (6 bases). The CDR3 has 15 amino acids. Per germline, CDR1 SEHNR and CDR2 FQNEAQ (reference sequence). The V gene lost 4 bases and the J gene lost 7 bases, with 17 bases spanning the gap. This chain's CDR3 is CASSSPGHTTNEQFF. Written as DNA, the CDR3 is TGTGCCAGCAGCTCCCCGGGACATACCACGAATGAGCAGTTCTTC.

The V call is TRBV6-6, the J call TRBJ2-7; D is unresolved. V was pared by 0 bases and J by 0 bases, with 6 bases between. The CDR3 runs to 14 residues. CDR1 is MNHNY and CDR2 is SVGAGI in the germline V gene (reference sequence). The CDR3 sequence is CASSYSGISYEQYF. CDR3 nucleotide sequence: TGTGCCAGCAGTTACTCGGGCATCTCCTACGAGCAGTACTTC.

This clone has more than one count but fewer than ten. This chain joins TRBV27 and TRBJ1-2, with 8 nucleotides matching TRBD1. The CDR3 is 15 residues long. Trimming at V came to 5 bases and at J to 3 bases, leaving 8 bases not matched to a gene. The V gene's germline CDR1 is MNHEY and CDR2 SMNVEV (reference sequence). The CDR3 DNA follows: TGTGCCAGCAGTCCCAGGACAGGGTTCGACTATGGCTACACCTTC. This encodes CASSPRTGFDYGYTF.

The sample holds many counts of this clone. The chain is built from TRBV4-3 and TRBJ2-6; D may be TRBD1 (6 bases). V lost 0 bases, J lost 0 bases, and 9 bases lay in between. CDR1 and CDR2 (germline): LGHNA, YSLEER. The CDR3 runs 17 residues. CDR3 sequence (DNA): TGCGCCAGCAGCCAAGACCTGGACAGCTCTGGGGCCAACGTCCTGACTTTC. Its protein is CASSQDLDSSGANVLTF.

The chain employs TRBV5-4 and TRBJ1-2; D gene unclear. Germline-derived CDR1 and CDR2 are SGHNT and YYREEE (reference sequence). The CDR3 has 11 amino acids. V gave up 7 bases and J gave up 0 bases, with 4 bases separating them. CDR3 bases: TGTGCCAGCGGAGCTAACTATGGCTACACCTTC. This translates into CASGANYGYTF.

This chain joins TRBV5-6 and TRBJ2-2; the match to TRBD2 covers 9 bases. This CDR3 region has 17 residues. V lost 0 bases, J lost 3 bases, and 6 bases stayed unmatched. Germline loops: CDR1 SGHDT, CDR2 YYEEEE. Here the CDR3 DNA reads TGTGCCAGCAGCTTGGTGTCTAGCGGGGATTACACCGGGGAGCTGTTTTTT. Protein product: CASSLVSSGDYTGELFF.

This chain joins TRBV7-2 and TRBJ2-5, with 9 bases that match TRBD2. Trimming cost V 5 bases and J 3 bases; bases outside gene matches: 4. The germline CDR1 and CDR2 sequences are SGHTA and FQGNSA. This CDR3 comprises 14 residues. Written as DNA, the CDR3 is TGTGCCAGCAGCAGAGCGGGGGGTGAAGAGACCCAGTACTTC. It yields the protein CASSRAGGEETQYF.

This clone was detected only a few times. The genes are TRBV4-3 and TRBJ1-2, with D possibly TRBD1 on 5 matching bases. Germline CDR1 is LGHNA and CDR2 is YSLEER. The CDR3 is 15 residues long. The V and J ends lost 0 bases and 4 bases respectively, with 12 bases between them. The chain's CDR3 is CASSQDFRDSYGYTF. In DNA, the CDR3 is TGCGCCAGCAGCCAAGACTTCAGGGATTCCTATGGCTACACCTTC.

This chain connects TRBV7-3 to TRBJ2-1; perhaps TRBD2 as D (5 bases). The CDR3 consists of 17 residues. The V gene lost 1 base and the J gene lost 5 bases, with 18 bases spanning the gap. The germline V gene has CDR1 SGHTA and CDR2 FQGTGA. The CDR3 DNA reads as TGTGCCAGCAGCTTAAGGTCGGGATTCCTTAGAGACAATGAGCAGTTCTTC. It encodes CASSLRSGFLRDNEQFF.

The V gene is TRBV7-8, the J gene TRBJ1-1, with D hard to call. The CDR3 runs 14 residues. The V gene's germline CDR1 is SGHVS and CDR2 FQNEAQ. V lost 2 bases and J lost 0, with 7 bases in between. CDR3 bases: TGTGCCAGCAGCTTACAGTCCATGAACACTGAAGCTTTCTTT. It yields the protein CASSLQSMNTEAFF.

The DNA of the CDR3 is TGTGCCAGCTCACCAGCCGACAGGAACTATGGCTACACCTTC. It codes for CASSPADRNYGYTF. This rearrangement joins TRBV18 to TRBJ1-2, with a possible D match to TRBD1 (6 bases). Germline V gives CDR1 KGHSH, CDR2 LQKENI. This CDR3 is 14 amino acids long. The germline V and J ends were trimmed by 2 bases and 2 bases, with 9 bases remaining between them.

The chain links TRBV7-6 to TRBJ2-7, with TRBD2 matching over 13 bases. Trimming cost V 4 bases and J 3 bases; bases outside gene matches: 21. The CDR3 has 21 residues. Germline lookup yields CDR1 SGHVS and CDR2 FNYEAQ. The CDR3 sequence is CASSSPEGHPGLAGISYEQYF. In DNA, the CDR3 is TGTGCCAGCAGCTCGCCGGAGGGGCACCCGGGACTAGCGGGGATTAGCTACGAGCAGTACTTC.

The chain couples TRBV4-3 to TRBJ2-2; TRBD2 matches at 10 bases. Germline-derived CDR1 and CDR2 are LGHNA and YSLEER. The CDR3 extends over 17 amino acids. With V trimmed by 4 bases and J by 4 bases, 9 bases remained unmatched. This CDR3 reads CASSRDLAGALTGELFF. The CDR3 nucleotides are TGCGCCAGCAGCCGAGATCTAGCGGGGGCCCTCACCGGGGAGCTGTTTTTT.

This clone was recorded once. The J gene is TRBJ2-2, the V gene TRBV11-2; D perhaps matches TRBD2 (5 bases). Trimming took off 2 bases at V and 4 bases at J, with 5 bases between the two ends. This CDR3 is built from 13 residues. Germline CDR1 is SGHAT and CDR2 is FQNNGV. The CDR3 sequence is CASSLSGTGELFF. The CDR3 DNA sequence: TGTGCCAGCAGCTTAAGCGGCACCGGGGAGCTGTTTTTT. Combining the CDR3 with reference TRBV11-2 and TRBJ2-2 gives the whole variable domain EAGVAQSPRYKIIEKRQSVAFWCNPISGHATLYWYQQILGQGPKLLIQFQNNGVVDDSQLPKDRFSAERLKGVDSTLKIQPAKLEDSAVYLCASSLSGTGELFFGEGSRLTVL.

The rearrangement links TRBV4-2 to TRBJ1-5, with 8 bases that match TRBD1. Trimming removed 1 base from V and 3 bases from J; junction bases left unmatched: 2. The CDR3 is 15 residues long. CDR1 is LGHNA and CDR2 is YNFKEQ in the germline V gene. CDR3 protein: CASSQGTGINQPQHF. CDR3 nucleotide sequence: TGTGCCAGCAGCCAAGGGACAGGGATCAATCAGCCCCAGCATTTT.

The chain joins TRBV28 to TRBJ2-7; tentative D call: TRBD1 (6 bases). Trimming removed 3 bases from V and 6 bases from J, with 12 bases in between. Germline CDR1 reads MDHEN; CDR2 reads SYDVKM. The CDR3 runs to 13 residues. As DNA, the CDR3 is TGTGCCAGCAGTTTGGGGACACGGAGCGAGCAGTACTTC. Amino acids: CASSLGTRSEQYF.

This rearrangement joins TRBV7-2 to TRBJ2-3, with D possibly TRBD1 on 6 matching bases. V was shortened by 5 bases and J by 6 bases, with 15 bases between the two germline ends. This CDR3 region has 14 residues. The germline V gene has CDR1 SGHTA and CDR2 FQGNSA. The CDR3 protein is CASSGGRWGDTQYF. The CDR3 nucleotides are TGTGCCAGCAGCGGGGGCAGGTGGGGGGATACGCAGTATTTT.